The clone carrying this TCR beta chain was counted a few times. Its target is unknown. This sample is part of a study of T-cell memory formation after mild COVID-19. Study background: In these data, TCR clusters were largely donor specific. General study points: Most CD4+ clones that shrank were in CM and EM, while CD8+ ones turned up in EMRA. Certain responding clones were present in pre-infection memory, suggesting participation of cross-reactive memory.

Trimming took 1 base from V and 5 from J, leaving 17 bases between them. Per the germline V gene, CDR1 is LGHNA and CDR2 is YNFKEQ. This CDR3 is 16 amino acids long. TCRdb analysed the 5' RACE reads with MiXCR anew, one entry per CDR3 protein. The sample shows roughly 300,000 distinct CDR3 sequences, 8% to 10% of them seen only once. The receptor comes from a man aged 18-30 years who had mild COVID-19 (a few samples of this study predate the infection). Cell type and time point are not known. Material: PBMCs or a T cell subset sorted from them (not recorded which). This rearrangement joins TRBV4-2 to TRBJ2-5, with D maybe TRBD1 (7 bases). DNA for the CDR3: TGTGCCAGCAGCCAAGTATCGGTCAGGGGGGAGGAGACCCAGTACTTC. Protein: CASSQVSVRGEETQYF.